The next 23 T cell receptor beta chains were all read from a single sample in a study of blood T cell repertoires in COVID-19. TCRdb's copy holds only in-frame clones and misses some; the assay was immunoSEQ multiplex PCR. The sample includes a few hundred thousand clones, just over 85% of them seen just once. The sequenced sample consisted of peripheral blood. These receptors came from a man in his fifties with acute or convalescent COVID-19.

The J gene is TRBJ1-1, the V gene TRBV12-3 or TRBV12-4; D remains ambiguous. This CDR3 region has 13 residues. Trimming took off 2 bases at V and 3 bases at J, with 7 bases between the two ends. CDR3 in amino acids: CASSLKHHTEAFF. CDR3 DNA: TGTGCCAGCAGTTTAAAGCACCACACTGAAGCTTTCTTT.

In this sample, this clone turned up once. DNA of the CDR3: TGTGCCAGCAGTTTACGGGAGACCCAGTACTTC. Amino acid sequence: CASSLRETQYF. The chain combines TRBV12-3 or TRBV12-4 with TRBJ2-5; D not resolved. The CDR3 runs 11 residues. The ends were cut back, 2 bases at V and 5 bases at J, with 3 bases in the middle.

This clone was seen a few times. For the CDR3, the DNA is TGTGCCAGCAGCGTAGGAGGGGGTTCAGGTGATGGCTACACCTTC. Translation gives CASSVGGGSGDGYTF. This sequence joins TRBV9 and TRBJ1-2; D might be TRBD1 (6 bases). V dropped 0 bases and J dropped 6 bases, with 15 bases sitting between them. CDR3 length: 15 residues. Per the germline V gene, CDR1 is SGDLS and CDR2 is YYNGEE.

The V and J genes are TRBV4-1 and TRBJ2-7, with unresolved D. Between the trimmed V and J ends, which lost 2 bases and 2 bases, there was a span of 16 bases. The germline V gene has CDR1 MGHRA and CDR2 YSYEKL. CDR3 length: 16 amino acids. The CDR3 region is CASSQSPWASTYEQYF. In DNA, the CDR3 is TGCGCCAGCAGCCAATCGCCTTGGGCCAGCACCTACGAGCAGTACTTC.

This chain links TRBV9 with TRBJ2-3; TRBD2 might be the D (5 bases). This CDR3 spans 13 amino acids. Germline V gene sequence: CDR1 SGDLS, CDR2 YYNGEE. V lost 3 bases and J 0 bases, leaving 5 bases between the germline ends. The CDR3 DNA is TGTGCCAGCAGCGGCGGGAGCACAGATACGCAGTATTTT. Protein sequence: CASSGGSTDTQYF.

The J gene is TRBJ1-1, the V gene TRBV28, with D possibly TRBD1 on 5 matching bases. Trimming removed 2 bases at V and 1 base at J, with 5 bases between. CDR1 and CDR2 (germline): MDHEN, SYDVKM. The CDR3 extends over 13 amino acids. CDR3: CASSLRGNTEAFF. Written as DNA, the CDR3 is TGTGCCAGCAGTTTAAGGGGGAACACTGAAGCTTTCTTT.

This clone was seen ten or more times. Other DNA sequences in the sample encode the same CDR3. This chain links TRBV18 with TRBJ1-4, with D hard to call. Germline CDR1 is KGHSH and CDR2 is LQKENI. This CDR3 is built from 15 residues. Trimming shortened V by 3 bases and J by 3 bases, and 11 bases separated the two germline ends. CDR3 loop: CASSPDRGPNEKLFF. The CDR3 bases are TGTGCCAGCTCACCTGATCGAGGGCCTAATGAAAAACTGTTTTTT.

The chain employs TRBV7-2 and TRBJ2-5; tentative D call: TRBD1 (6 bases). CDR3 length equals 14 residues. Trimming removed 3 bases from V and 1 base from J, with 9 bases in between. The germline CDR1 and CDR2 sequences are SGHTA and FQGNSA. The CDR3 coding sequence is TGTGCCAGCAGCTTTCAACAGGGCCAAGAGACCCAGTACTTC. Translating gives CASSFQQGQETQYF. Filled out from reference TRBV7-2 and TRBJ2-5, the complete variable domain reads GAGVSQSPSNKVTEKGKDVELRCDPISGHTALYWYRQSLGQGLEFLIYFQGNSAPDKSGLPSDRFSAERTGGSVSTLTIQRTQQEDSAVYLCASSFQQGQETQYFGPGTRLLVL.

CDR3 sequence (DNA): TGTGCCAGCAGCCCGAGGACAGCACCTATGAACACTGAAGCTTTCTTT. Amino acids: CASSPRTAPMNTEAFF. This chain uses TRBV3-1 (or the pseudogene TRBV3-2) with TRBJ1-1; weak D call: TRBD1 (6 bases). V was cut by 4 bases and J by 0 bases, with 15 bases left in between. The CDR3 has 16 amino acids. Germline-derived CDR1 and CDR2 are LGHDT and YNNKEL (reference sequence).

A few counts support this clone. V and J are TRBV19 and TRBJ1-5; 9 nucleotides agree with TRBD1. Germline assignment: CDR1 LNHDA and CDR2 SQIVND (reference sequence). The V gene end was trimmed by 5 bases and the J gene end by 0 bases; junction bases not matched to a gene: 11. The CDR3 length is 18 residues. This CDR3 is CASSPSPGQGHSNQPQHF. The CDR3 nucleotides are TGTGCCAGTAGTCCCAGTCCGGGACAGGGTCATAGCAATCAGCCCCAGCATTTT. The entire variable domain, with the rest obtained from reference TRBV19 and TRBJ1-5, is as follows: DGGITQSPKYLFRKEGQNVTLSCEQNLNHDAMYWYRQDPGQGLRLIYYSQIVNDFQKGDIAEGYSVSREKKESFPLTVTSAQKNPTAFYLCASSPSPGQGHSNQPQHFGDGTRLSIL.

The chain is built from TRBV27 and TRBJ2-7, with D possibly matching TRBD1 (6 bases). V was trimmed by 1 base and J by 7 bases, leaving 14 bases between them. The germline V gene has CDR1 MNHEY and CDR2 SMNVEV (reference sequence). There are 14 residues in the CDR3. The DNA for the CDR3 is TGTGCCAGCAGTTTATGGGGGCCTCCCCTGGAGCAGTACTTC. Its protein product is CASSLWGPPLEQYF.

This chain links TRBV24-1 with TRBJ2-2; D is ambiguous. This CDR3 has 12 amino acids. V was cut by 6 bases and J by 6 bases, with 7 bases left in between. The germline CDR1 and CDR2 sequences are KGHDR and SFDVKD. The CDR3 nucleotides are TGTGCCACCAGTATGGGCCCCGGGGAGCTGTTTTTT. This translates into CATSMGPGELFF.

V gene TRBV6-6 combines with J gene TRBJ2-5, with a weak D call TRBD2 (6 bases). The CDR3 consists of 15 residues. V was shortened by 0 bases and J by 4 bases, with 12 bases between the two germline ends. Germline CDR1 reads MNHNY; CDR2 reads SVGAGI (reference sequence). In DNA form, the CDR3 reads TGTGCCAGCAGTTACTCCACGGGAGAGGGAGAGACCCAGTACTTC. Its translation is CASSYSTGEGETQYF.

This clone has a single count. The rearrangement uses TRBV19 and TRBJ2-4; D is possibly TRBD1 (6 bases). The germline V gene has CDR1 LNHDA and CDR2 SQIVND (reference sequence). The CDR3 covers 15 residues. Trimming took off 7 bases at V and 0 bases at J, with 13 bases between the two ends. CDR3 in amino acids: CASTTDSLAKNIQYF. CDR3 nucleotide sequence: TGTGCCAGTACCACGGACAGTCTAGCCAAAAACATTCAGTACTTC.

This clone was observed once. The chain joins TRBV5-1 to TRBJ1-2; the match to TRBD1 covers 8 bases. The CDR3 spans 15 residues. CDR1 SGHRS and CDR2 YFSETQ come from the germline V gene. The V and J ends lost 4 bases and 6 bases, in that order; junction bases with no gene match: 11. CDR3 in amino acids: CASSPTSGGENGYTF. CDR3 in DNA: TGCGCCAGCAGCCCGACCTCAGGGGGCGAAAATGGCTACACCTTC.

The gene calls are TRBV14 and TRBJ2-1; 7 bases match TRBD2. CDR1 and CDR2 from the germline V gene are SGHDN and FVKESK. The V and J ends lost 1 base and 4 bases, in that order; junction bases with no gene match: 10. The length of the CDR3 is 17 residues. The CDR3 sequence is CASSQVVLAQAYNEQFF. DNA for the CDR3: TGTGCCAGCAGCCAAGTGGTACTAGCGCAAGCTTACAATGAGCAGTTCTTC.

This clone occurred once. This chain uses TRBV6-6 with TRBJ2-7, with 11 positions matching TRBD1. Germline values: CDR1 MNHNY, CDR2 SVGAGI (reference sequence). CDR3 size: 15 residues. V lost 5 bases to trimming and J lost 1 base; unmatched junction nucleotides: 4. As DNA, the CDR3 is TGTGCCAGCAGTCCCCGGGACAGGGGGTCCTACGAGCAGTACTTC. Encoded protein: CASSPRDRGSYEQYF.

This rearrangement joins TRBV6-5 to TRBJ2-7; 9 bases align to TRBD1. Germline CDR1 and CDR2: MNHEY and SVGAGI. The CDR3 covers 15 residues. The junction had 4 bases not matched to a gene; V was cut back by 0 bases and J by 4 bases. CDR3: CASSYSVDRGYEQYF. The CDR3 nucleotides are TGTGCCAGCAGTTACTCGGTCGACAGGGGGTACGAGCAGTACTTC.

J is TRBJ1-2 and V is TRBV10-2, with 9 bases matching TRBD1. Trimming removed 5 bases from V and 6 bases from J; junction bases left unmatched: 7. CDR3 length equals 14 residues. The V gene's germline CDR1 is WSHSY and CDR2 SAAADI. The chain's CDR3 is CASSLGQGSNGYTF. The CDR3 region has the DNA TGCGCCAGCAGTCTGGGACAGGGCTCGAATGGCTACACCTTC.

This sequence joins TRBV12-5 and TRBJ1-6, with D hard to call. The V end was cut by 1 base, the J end by 9 bases, with 7 bases between. The V gene's germline CDR1 is LGHNT and CDR2 FRNRAP. The CDR3 consists of 13 residues. The CDR3 region is CASGLGLSSPLHF. The DNA of the CDR3 is TGTGCTAGTGGTTTGGGACTGAGTTCACCCCTCCACTTT.

This clone was observed a single time. The chain couples TRBV7-9 to TRBJ1-1; D call uncertain. The V and J ends lost 1 base and 1 base respectively, with 10 bases between them. The germline V gene has CDR1 SEHNR and CDR2 FQNEAQ (reference sequence). This CDR3 is built from 15 residues. CDR3 region: CASSLGSGRNTEAFF. The CDR3 DNA follows: TGTGCCAGCAGCTTAGGTTCGGGTCGGAACACTGAAGCTTTCTTT.

The chain links TRBV19 to TRBJ1-2; D might be TRBD1 (5 bases). V gave up 3 bases and J gave up 4 bases, with 12 bases separating them. This CDR3 is built from 14 residues. Germline-derived CDR1 and CDR2 are LNHDA and SQIVND (reference sequence). The CDR3 DNA follows: TGTGCCAGTAGTATGGCCAGGGTCGGCTATGGCTACACCTTC. It translates to CASSMARVGYGYTF.

V is TRBV6-1 and J is TRBJ1-4; 9 nucleotides agree with TRBD1. The ends lost 2 bases at V and 7 bases at J; junction bases unmatched: 5. Germline V gene data show CDR1 as MNHNS and CDR2 as SASEGT. The CDR3 extends over 15 amino acids. CDR3 coding DNA: TGTGCCAGCAGTGAATCCGGGACAGGGACTGAAAAACTGTTTTTT. It encodes CASSESGTGTEKLFF.